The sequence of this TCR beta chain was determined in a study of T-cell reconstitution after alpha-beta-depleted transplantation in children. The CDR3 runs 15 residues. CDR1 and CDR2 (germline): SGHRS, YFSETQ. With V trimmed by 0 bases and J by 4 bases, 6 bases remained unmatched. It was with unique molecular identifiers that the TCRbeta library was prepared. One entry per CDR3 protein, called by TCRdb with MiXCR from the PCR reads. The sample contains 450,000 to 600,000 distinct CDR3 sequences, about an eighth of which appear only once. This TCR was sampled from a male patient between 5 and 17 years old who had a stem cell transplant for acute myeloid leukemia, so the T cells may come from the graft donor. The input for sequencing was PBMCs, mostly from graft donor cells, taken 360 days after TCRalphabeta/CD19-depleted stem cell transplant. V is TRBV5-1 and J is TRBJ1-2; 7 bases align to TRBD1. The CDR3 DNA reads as TGCGCCAGCAGCTTGGCCAGGGCAGGGGGCTATGGCTACACCTTC. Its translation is CASSLARAGGYGYTF.